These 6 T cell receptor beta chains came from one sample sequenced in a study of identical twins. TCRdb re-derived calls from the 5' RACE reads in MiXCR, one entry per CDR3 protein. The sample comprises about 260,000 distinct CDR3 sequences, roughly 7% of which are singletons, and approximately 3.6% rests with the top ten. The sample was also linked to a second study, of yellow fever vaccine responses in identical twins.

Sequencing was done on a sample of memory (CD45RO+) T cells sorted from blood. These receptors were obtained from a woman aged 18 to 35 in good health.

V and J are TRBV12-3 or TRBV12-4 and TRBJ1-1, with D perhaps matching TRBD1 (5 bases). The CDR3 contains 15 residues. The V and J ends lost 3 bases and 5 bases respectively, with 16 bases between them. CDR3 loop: CASSFWGVGDTEAFF. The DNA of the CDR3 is TGTGCCAGCAGTTTCTGGGGGGTGGGAGATACTGAAGCTTTCTTT.

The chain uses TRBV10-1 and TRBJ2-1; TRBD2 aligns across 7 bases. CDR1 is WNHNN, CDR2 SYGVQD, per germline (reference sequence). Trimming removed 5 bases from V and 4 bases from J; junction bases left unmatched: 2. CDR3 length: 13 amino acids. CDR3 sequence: CASSRTRYNEQFF. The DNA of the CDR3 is TGCGCCAGCAGTAGGACTAGATACAATGAGCAGTTCTTC.

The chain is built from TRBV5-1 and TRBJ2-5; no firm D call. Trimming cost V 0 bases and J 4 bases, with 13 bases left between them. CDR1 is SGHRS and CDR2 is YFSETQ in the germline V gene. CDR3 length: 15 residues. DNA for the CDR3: TGCGCCAGCAGCTTGGCCCCAACGAATCTAGAGACCCAGTACTTC. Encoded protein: CASSLAPTNLETQYF.

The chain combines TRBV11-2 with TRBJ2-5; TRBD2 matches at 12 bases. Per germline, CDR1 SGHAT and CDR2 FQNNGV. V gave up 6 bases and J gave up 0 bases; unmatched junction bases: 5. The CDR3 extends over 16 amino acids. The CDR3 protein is CASRSTSGGNQETQYF. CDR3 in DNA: TGTGCCAGCAGATCTACTAGCGGGGGGAACCAAGAGACCCAGTACTTC.

In DNA, the CDR3 is TGTGCCAGCTGGTCTGCGGGAGACCCAGATACGCAGTATTTT. It codes for CASWSAGDPDTQYF. This chain connects TRBV2 to TRBJ2-3, with 7 bases matching TRBD2. The CDR3 extends over 14 amino acids. The ends lost 8 bases at V and 4 bases at J; junction bases unmatched: 9. The germline V gene encodes CDR1 SNHLY and CDR2 FYNNEI. The variable domain in full, completed from reference TRBV2 and TRBJ2-3, reads EPEVTQTPSHQVTQMGQEVILRCVPISNHLYFYWYRQILGQKVEFLVSFYNNEISEKSEIFDDQFSVERPDGSNFTLKIRSTKLEDSAMYFCASWSAGDPDTQYFGPGTRLTVL.

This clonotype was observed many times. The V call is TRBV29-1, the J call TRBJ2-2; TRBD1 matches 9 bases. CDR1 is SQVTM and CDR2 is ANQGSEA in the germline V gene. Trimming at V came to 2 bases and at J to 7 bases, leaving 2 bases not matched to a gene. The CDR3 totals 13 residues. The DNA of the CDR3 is TGCAGCGTTGAACGGACAGGGGTCGGGGAGCTGTTTTTT. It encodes CSVERTGVGELFF.